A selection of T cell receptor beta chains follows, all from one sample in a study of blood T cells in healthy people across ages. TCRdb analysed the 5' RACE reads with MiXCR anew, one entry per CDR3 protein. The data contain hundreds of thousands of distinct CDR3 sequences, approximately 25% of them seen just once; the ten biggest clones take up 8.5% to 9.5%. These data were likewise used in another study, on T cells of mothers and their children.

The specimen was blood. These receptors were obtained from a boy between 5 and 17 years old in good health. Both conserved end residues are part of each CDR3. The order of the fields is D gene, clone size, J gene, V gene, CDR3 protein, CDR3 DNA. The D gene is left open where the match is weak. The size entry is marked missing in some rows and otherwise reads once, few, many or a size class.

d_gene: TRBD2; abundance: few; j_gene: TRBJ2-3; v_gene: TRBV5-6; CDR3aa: CASSLGLAGASPADTQYF; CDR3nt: TGTGCCAGCAGCTTAGGACTAGCGGGGGCAAGTCCCGCAGATACGCAGTATTTT
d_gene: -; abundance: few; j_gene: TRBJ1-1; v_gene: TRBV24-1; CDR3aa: CATRSAQNTEAFF; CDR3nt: TGTGCCACCCGTTCGGCACAGAACACTGAAGCTTTCTTT
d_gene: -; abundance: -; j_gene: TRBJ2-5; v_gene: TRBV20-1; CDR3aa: CSANRHETQYF; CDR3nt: TGCAGTGCTAACCGTCATGAGACCCAGTACTTC
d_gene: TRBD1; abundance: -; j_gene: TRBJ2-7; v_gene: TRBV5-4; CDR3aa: CASSFNDRVGEQYF; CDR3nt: TGTGCCAGTAGTTTCAACGACAGGGTTGGCGAGCAGTACTTC
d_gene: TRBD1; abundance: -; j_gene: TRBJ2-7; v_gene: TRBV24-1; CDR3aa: CATSDSTGGAEQYF; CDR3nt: TGTGCCACCAGTGATTCGACAGGGGGCGCGGAGCAGTACTTC
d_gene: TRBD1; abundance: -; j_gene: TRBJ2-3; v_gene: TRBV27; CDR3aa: CASSFQGASDTQYF; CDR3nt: TGTGCCAGCAGTTTTCAGGGGGCGTCAGATACGCAGTATTTT
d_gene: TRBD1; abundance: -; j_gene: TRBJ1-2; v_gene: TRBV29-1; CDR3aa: CSAMTGGGGYTF; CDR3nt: TGCAGCGCCATGACAGGGGGAGGTGGCTACACCTTC
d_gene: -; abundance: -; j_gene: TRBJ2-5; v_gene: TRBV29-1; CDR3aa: CSVPSPPPDQETQYF; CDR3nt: TGCAGCGTTCCAAGCCCCCCCCCAGACCAAGAGACCCAGTACTTC
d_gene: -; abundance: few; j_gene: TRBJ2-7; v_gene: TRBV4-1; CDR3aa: CASSQGLLTEQYF; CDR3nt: TGCGCCAGCAGCCAAGGATTGCTTACCGAGCAGTACTTC
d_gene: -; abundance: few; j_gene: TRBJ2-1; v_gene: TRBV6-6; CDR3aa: CASKKVREGGNEQFF; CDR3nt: TGTGCCAGCAAAAAGGTCCGGGAAGGGGGTAATGAGCAGTTCTTC
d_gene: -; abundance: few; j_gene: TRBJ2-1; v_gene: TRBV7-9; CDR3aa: CASSLDENEQFF; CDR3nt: TGTGCCAGCAGCTTAGATGAAAATGAGCAGTTCTTC
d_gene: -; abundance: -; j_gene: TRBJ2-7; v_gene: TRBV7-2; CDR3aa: CASSLVRGLWNEQYF; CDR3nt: TGTGCCAGCAGCTTGGTGCGGGGACTCTGGAACGAGCAGTACTTC
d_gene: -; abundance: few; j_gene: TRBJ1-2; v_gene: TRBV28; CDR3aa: CASSSPDGNYGYTF; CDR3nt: TGTGCCAGCAGCTCTCCTGACGGCAACTATGGCTACACCTTC
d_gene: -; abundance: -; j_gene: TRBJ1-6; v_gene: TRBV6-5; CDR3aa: CASSYSFPGSLGSYNSPLHF; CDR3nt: TGTGCCAGCAGTTACTCCTTTCCTGGGAGTCTAGGCTCCTATAATTCACCCCTCCACTTT
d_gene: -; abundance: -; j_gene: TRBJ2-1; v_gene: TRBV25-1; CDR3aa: CASSPSGSNEQFF; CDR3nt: TGTGCCAGCAGTCCATCGGGGTCCAATGAGCAGTTCTTC
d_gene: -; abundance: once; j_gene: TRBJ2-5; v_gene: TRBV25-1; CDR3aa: CASSEGVTTNQETQYF; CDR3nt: TGTGCCAGCAGTGAGGGGGTGACTACCAACCAAGAGACCCAGTACTTC
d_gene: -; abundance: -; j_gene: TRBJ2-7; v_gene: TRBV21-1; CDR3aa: CASSPGRLAGVPYEQYF; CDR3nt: TGTGCCAGCAGCCCCGGGAGGCTAGCGGGAGTCCCGTACGAGCAGTACTTC
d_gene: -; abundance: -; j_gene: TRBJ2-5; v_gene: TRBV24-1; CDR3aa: CATSLPGAGQETQYF; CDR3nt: TGTGCCACCAGTCTTCCCGGGGCAGGACAAGAGACCCAGTACTTC
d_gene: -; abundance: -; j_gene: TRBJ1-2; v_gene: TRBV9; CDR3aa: CASSDRDGSFYGYTF; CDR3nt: TGTGCCAGCAGCGACCGGGACGGAAGTTTCTATGGCTACACCTTC
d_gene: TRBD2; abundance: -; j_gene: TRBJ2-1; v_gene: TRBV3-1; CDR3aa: CASSQGRGVAGAPGYNEQFF; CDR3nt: TGTGCCAGCAGCCAAGGTAGGGGAGTAGCGGGAGCCCCGGGGTACAATGAGCAGTTCTTC
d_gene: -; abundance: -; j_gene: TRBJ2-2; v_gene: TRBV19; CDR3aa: CACGWGATGELFF; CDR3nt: TGCGCCTGTGGTTGGGGGGCTACCGGGGAGCTGTTTTTT
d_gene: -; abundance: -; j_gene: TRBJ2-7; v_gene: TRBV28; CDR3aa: CASSTGHPGSNEQYF; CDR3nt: TGTGCCAGCAGTACGGGACACCCTGGCAGCAACGAGCAGTACTTC
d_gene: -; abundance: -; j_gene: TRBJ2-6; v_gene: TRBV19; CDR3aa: CASSTPWPRVSGANVLTF; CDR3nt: TGTGCCAGTAGTACCCCATGGCCTCGTGTCTCTGGGGCCAACGTCCTGACTTTC
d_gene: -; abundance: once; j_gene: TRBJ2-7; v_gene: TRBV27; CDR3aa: CASSSTSGALVYEQYF; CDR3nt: TGTGCCAGCAGTTCCACATCAGGGGCCCTGGTCTACGAGCAGTACTTC
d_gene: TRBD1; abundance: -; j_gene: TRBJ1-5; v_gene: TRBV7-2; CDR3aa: CASSSGQGVQPQHF; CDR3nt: TGTGCCAGCAGCTCAGGACAGGGGGTTCAGCCCCAGCATTTT
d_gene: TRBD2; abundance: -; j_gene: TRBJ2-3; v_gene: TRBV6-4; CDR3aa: CASSDSGGEGQYF; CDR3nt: TGTGCCAGCAGTGACTCCGGCGGGGAGGGGCAGTATTTT
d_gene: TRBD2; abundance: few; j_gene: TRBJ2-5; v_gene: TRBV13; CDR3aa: CASSKGREETQYF; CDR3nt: TGTGCCAGCAGTAAGGGGAGGGAAGAGACCCAGTACTTC
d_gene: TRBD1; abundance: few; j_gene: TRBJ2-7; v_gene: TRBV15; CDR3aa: CATSRDPIRTGGAGEQYF; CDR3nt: TGTGCCACCAGCAGAGATCCGATTCGAACAGGGGGCGCGGGGGAGCAGTACTTC
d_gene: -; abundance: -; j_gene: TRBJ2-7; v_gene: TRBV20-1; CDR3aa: CSASSLGDEQYF; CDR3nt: TGCAGTGCTTCTAGTCTCGGCGACGAGCAGTACTTC